Shown below are 24 T cell receptor beta chains from a single sample sequenced in a study of blood T cell repertoires in COVID-19. The protocol was immunoSEQ multiplex PCR, while the TCRdb copy is restricted to in-frame clones and leaves out a portion. This table holds around 190,000 clones, about 89% found once. Material for sequencing was peripheral blood. The source is a man between 18 and 29 years old who had recovered from COVID-19.

The CDR3 bases are TGTGCCAGCTCACCCCGGCGACCGGGACTAGCGGGCCTCATAGGTGAGACCCAGTACTTC. This gives the protein CASSPRRPGLAGLIGETQYF. The chain carries TRBV18 and TRBJ2-5, with 12 nucleotides matching TRBD2. This CDR3 has 20 amino acids. Germline V gene data show CDR1 as KGHSH and CDR2 as LQKENI. The ends lost 3 bases at V and 5 bases at J; junction bases unmatched: 19.

The genes are TRBV12-3 or TRBV12-4 and TRBJ1-2, with D hard to call. This CDR3 is built from 12 residues. V shed 5 bases and J shed 0 bases, with 4 bases lying between them. CDR3 protein: CASSRSNYGYTF. The CDR3 DNA follows: TGTGCCAGCAGTCGGTCTAACTATGGCTACACCTTC.

The V and J genes are TRBV5-8 and TRBJ1-4; maybe TRBD1 (5 bases). From germline, CDR1 is SGHTS and CDR2 YDEGEE. The CDR3 contains 12 residues. Deletions cut 4 bases from V and 8 bases from J, with 9 bases between. The CDR3 sequence is CASSTGGEKLFF. The CDR3 DNA follows: TGTGCCAGCAGCACCGGGGGGGAAAAACTGTTTTTT.

The chain recombines TRBV4-1 with TRBJ2-7; 11 positions match TRBD2. The CDR3 covers 18 residues. V trimming: 0 bases; J trimming: 2 bases; junction bases outside the gene matches: 9. Germline V gives CDR1 MGHRA, CDR2 YSYEKL. CDR3 region: CASSQDPRLAGLTYEQYF. CDR3 nucleotide sequence: TGCGCCAGCAGCCAAGACCCGAGACTAGCGGGATTGACCTACGAGCAGTACTTC.

The chain carries TRBV7-2 and TRBJ2-2, with TRBD1 matching 7 bases. Trimming cost V 4 bases and J 2 bases; bases outside gene matches: 4. Germline V lookup: CDR1 SGHTA, CDR2 FQGNSA. The CDR3 runs to 15 residues. DNA of the CDR3: TGTGCCAGCAGCTCAGACAGGGTTAACACCGGGGAGCTGTTTTTT. It specifies CASSSDRVNTGELFF.

V and J are TRBV10-3 and TRBJ1-2; D remains unclear. This CDR3 is built from 15 residues. Germline V lookup: CDR1 ENHRY, CDR2 SYGVKD. Trimming pared 3 bases from V and 6 bases from J, leaving 17 bases between. This CDR3 reads CAISEMVGGGHGYTF. Here the CDR3 DNA reads TGTGCCATCAGTGAAATGGTAGGAGGTGGTCATGGCTACACCTTC.

The V call is TRBV11-3, the J call TRBJ1-5; D uncertain. The ends were cut back, 3 bases at V and 13 bases at J, with 22 bases in the middle. Germline V lookup: CDR1 SGHNT, CDR2 YENEEA. CDR3 length: 15 amino acids. CDR3 region: CASSLKPYVSTAQHF. CDR3 bases: TGTGCCAGCAGCTTGAAGCCGTACGTATCGACTGCACAGCATTTT.

This clone came up once. This chain connects TRBV7-2 to TRBJ1-5; D not resolved. The CDR3 has 14 amino acids. Germline CDR1 SGHTA, CDR2 FQGNSA. V gave up 1 base and J gave up 2 bases, with 6 bases separating them. This CDR3 is CASSLGGRNQPQHF. For the CDR3, the DNA is TGTGCCAGCAGCTTAGGAGGCCGCAATCAGCCCCAGCATTTT.

The chain joins TRBV6-5 to TRBJ2-1; 9 bases fit TRBD2. Germline assignment: CDR1 MNHEY and CDR2 SVGAGI. With 8 bases clipped from V and 2 bases from J, the junction kept 1 base outside the gene matches. The CDR3 has 13 amino acids. CDR3 nucleotide sequence: TGTGCCAGCGGACTAGCGCCCTACAATGAGCAGTTCTTC. Translated: CASGLAPYNEQFF.

The rearrangement joins TRBV4-2 to TRBJ1-2; 7 bases agree with TRBD1. V dropped 0 bases and J dropped 4; count of bases not matched to a gene: 8. CDR1 and CDR2 (germline): LGHNA, YNFKEQ. The length of the CDR3 is 16 residues. The CDR3, as DNA: TGTGCCAGCAGCCAAGATCATGGACAGGTCCCCTATGGCTACACCTTC. Protein product: CASSQDHGQVPYGYTF.

This chain connects TRBV7-2 to TRBJ2-1; tentative D call: TRBD2 (6 bases). V lost 7 bases to trimming and J lost 6 bases, with 22 bases between them. The CDR3 consists of 16 residues. Germline CDR1 and CDR2: SGHTA and FQGNSA. DNA of the CDR3: TGTGCCAGCATGGTTAATCTAGCGAGAAGAACCAATGAGCAGTTCTTC. It encodes CASMVNLARRTNEQFF.

This clone came up once. This chain joins TRBV28 and TRBJ1-2; no definite D call. Germline CDR1 reads MDHEN; CDR2 reads SYDVKM. The CDR3 extends over 13 amino acids. The germline V and J ends were trimmed by 5 bases and 7 bases, with 14 bases remaining between them. The CDR3 sequence is CASSPQAIRGYTF. CDR3 in DNA: TGTGCCAGCAGTCCCCAAGCGATTCGTGGCTACACCTTC.

The J gene is TRBJ2-7, the V gene TRBV5-4; a possible D gene is TRBD2 (6 bases). Trimming removed 0 bases from V and 2 bases from J, with 15 bases in between. This CDR3 is built from 16 residues. The germline gives CDR1 SGHNT, CDR2 YYREEE (reference sequence). The CDR3 region is CASSLDGGLPPYEQYF. CDR3 nucleotides: TGTGCCAGCAGCTTGGATGGTGGACTACCGCCCTACGAGCAGTACTTC. Looking up the rest from reference TRBV5-4 and TRBJ2-7 gives the full variable domain: ETGVTQSPTHLIKTRGQQVTLRCSSQSGHNTVSWYQQALGQGPQFIFQYYREEENGRGNFPPRFSGLQFPNYSSELNVNALELDDSALYLCASSLDGGLPPYEQYFGPGTRLTVT.

This rearrangement joins TRBV6-2 or TRBV6-3 to TRBJ2-1; maybe TRBD2 (5 bases). CDR3 length equals 13 residues. V dropped 0 bases and J dropped 9 bases, with 9 bases sitting between them. Germline CDR1 and CDR2: MNHEY and SVGEGT. CDR3 nucleotide sequence: TGTGCCAGCAGTTACTCGCGGGCGGGTGAGCAGTTCTTC. As protein: CASSYSRAGEQFF.

V and J are TRBV7-9 and TRBJ2-3; D is uncertain. This CDR3 is 12 amino acids long. CDR1 SEHNR and CDR2 FQNEAQ come from the germline V gene (reference sequence). V dropped 5 bases and J dropped 6 bases, with 9 bases sitting between them. The CDR3 DNA is TGTGCCAGCAGCCGCGCGGCCGATACGCAGTATTTT. Encoded protein: CASSRAADTQYF. The full variable domain, its missing parts supplied by reference TRBV7-9 and TRBJ2-3, is DTGVSQNPRHKITKRGQNVTFRCDPISEHNRLYWYRQTLGQGPEFLTYFQNEAQLEKSRLLSDRFSAERPKGSFSTLEIQRTEQGDSAMYLCASSRAADTQYFGPGTRLTVL.

The V gene is TRBV19, the J gene TRBJ2-7; 11 positions match TRBD1. V lost 5 bases, J lost 1 base, and 4 bases stayed unmatched. Per the germline V gene, CDR1 is LNHDA and CDR2 is SQIVND (reference sequence). There are 15 residues in the CDR3. CDR3 region: CASSFGTGGSYEQYF. The CDR3 DNA reads TGTGCCAGTAGTTTCGGGACAGGGGGATCCTACGAGCAGTACTTC.

CDR3 nucleotides: TGTGCCAGCAGCTCAGGGGTTGGCTACACCTTC. Translation gives CASSSGVGYTF. This chain links TRBV11-2 with TRBJ1-2; maybe TRBD1 (6 bases). In germline, CDR1 is SGHAT, CDR2 FQNNGV. The length of the CDR3 is 11 residues. V lost 4 bases to trimming and J lost 7 bases, with 7 bases between them.

This clone was detected only a few times. V gene TRBV9 combines with J gene TRBJ2-7, with 11 bases lining up with TRBD2. CDR3 size: 14 residues. The germline CDR1 and CDR2 sequences are SGDLS and YYNGEE. The V gene end was trimmed by 5 bases and the J gene end by 5 bases; junction bases not matched to a gene: 6. This CDR3 is CASSSTSGNNEQYF. CDR3 sequence (DNA): TGTGCCAGCAGTTCGACTAGCGGGAATAACGAGCAGTACTTC.

As for this clone: The junction departs from germline at one end; a sequencing error may be responsible. The chain couples TRBV5-6 to TRBJ2-1, with TRBD1 as a possible D gene (6 bases). The CDR3 loop spans 13 amino acids. Germline V gene lookup returns CDR1 SGHDT and CDR2 YYEEEE. This chain's CDR3 is CASREGVGPATIF. CDR3 coding DNA: TGTGCCAGCAGAGAGGGGGTAGGACCAGCTACGATCTTC.

The rearrangement uses TRBV6-2 or TRBV6-3 and TRBJ2-3, with 7 bases fitting TRBD1. The V gene's germline CDR1 is MNHEY and CDR2 SVGEGT. The CDR3 extends over 17 amino acids. V was pared by 2 bases and J by 2 bases, with 10 bases of the junction left unmatched. The CDR3: CASSYNVRQGNTDTQYF. The CDR3, as DNA: TGTGCCAGCAGTTACAACGTTAGACAGGGTAACACAGATACGCAGTATTTT.

This clone was seen a few times. The chain combines TRBV29-1 with TRBJ1-1, with a tentative D call TRBD1 (6 bases). The CDR3 sequence is 13 residues long. V dropped 7 bases and J dropped 1 base, with 13 bases sitting between them. Germline CDR1 is SQVTM and CDR2 is ANQGSEA. The CDR3 spells CSDLGTKNTEAFF. CDR3 DNA: TGCAGCGACCTCGGGACAAAGAACACTGAAGCTTTCTTT. The full variable domain, its missing parts supplied by reference TRBV29-1 and TRBJ1-1, is SAVISQKPSRDICQRGTSLTIQCQVDSQVTMMFWYRQQPGQSLTLIATANQGSEATYESGFVIDKFPISRPNLTFSTLTVSNMSPEDSSIYLCSDLGTKNTEAFFGQGTRLTVV.

In its sample, this clone was seen once. The chain joins TRBV7-8 to TRBJ1-2; 8 positions match TRBD1. V was clipped by 5 bases and J by 4 bases; unmatched bases: 6. CDR3 size: 14 residues. CDR1 and CDR2 from the germline V gene are SGHVS and FQNEAQ. In DNA, the CDR3 is TGTGCCAGCAGCACCCGGGACAGGAGCTATGGCTACACCTTC. It yields the protein CASSTRDRSYGYTF.

The chain is built from TRBV18 and TRBJ2-7, with D possibly matching TRBD1 (6 bases). V lost 6 bases to trimming and J lost 5 bases, with 17 bases between them. This CDR3 region has 14 residues. Germline V lookup: CDR1 KGHSH, CDR2 LQKENI. CDR3 sequence reads: CASSPTGPWDEQYF. The DNA for the CDR3 is TGTGCCAGCTCGCCGACAGGCCCTTGGGACGAGCAGTACTTC.

The chain's CDR3 is CASSLVQGATEAFF. CDR3 sequence (DNA): TGTGCCAGCAGCTTAGTCCAGGGCGCCACTGAAGCTTTCTTT. The chain recombines TRBV7-2 with TRBJ1-1; D perhaps matches TRBD1 (5 bases). The CDR3 has 14 amino acids. Trimming pared 1 base from V and 4 bases from J, leaving 10 bases between. The germline V gene has CDR1 SGHTA and CDR2 FQGNSA.